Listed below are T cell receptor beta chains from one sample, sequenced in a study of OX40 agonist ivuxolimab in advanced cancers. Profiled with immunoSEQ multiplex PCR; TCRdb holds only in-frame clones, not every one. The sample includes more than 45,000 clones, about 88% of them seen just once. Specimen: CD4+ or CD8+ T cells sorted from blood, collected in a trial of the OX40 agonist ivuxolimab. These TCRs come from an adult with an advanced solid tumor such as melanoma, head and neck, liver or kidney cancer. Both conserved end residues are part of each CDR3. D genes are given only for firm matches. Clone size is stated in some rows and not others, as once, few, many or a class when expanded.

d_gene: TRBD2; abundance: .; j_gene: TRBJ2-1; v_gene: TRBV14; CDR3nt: TGTGCCAGCATGGTCACTAGCGGGGGCCACAATGAGCAGTTCTTC; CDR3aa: CASMVTSGGHNEQFF
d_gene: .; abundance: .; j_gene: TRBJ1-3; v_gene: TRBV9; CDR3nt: TGTGCCAGCAGCGTACAGGGAGCATCCTCTGGAAACACCATATATTTT; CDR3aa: CASSVQGASSGNTIYF
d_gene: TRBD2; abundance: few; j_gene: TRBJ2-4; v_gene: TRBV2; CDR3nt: TGTGCCAGCCGGGCGGGTGCGGGGGGGTTGTACTTC; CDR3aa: CASRAGAGGLYF
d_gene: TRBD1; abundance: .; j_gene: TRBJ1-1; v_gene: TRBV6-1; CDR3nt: TGTGCCATCTGGACAGGGGTTTGGGGTGAAGCTTTCTTT; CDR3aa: CAIWTGVWGEAFF
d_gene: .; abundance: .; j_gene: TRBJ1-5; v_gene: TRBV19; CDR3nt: TGTGCCAGTAGTACGTACAGACCAGATCAGCCCCAGCATTTT; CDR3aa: CASSTYRPDQPQHF
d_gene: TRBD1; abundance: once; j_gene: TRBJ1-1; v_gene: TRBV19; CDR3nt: TGTGCCAGTAGCCCGTCGGGTACAGGGGGGCGGAACACTGAAGCTTTCTTT; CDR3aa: CASSPSGTGGRNTEAFF
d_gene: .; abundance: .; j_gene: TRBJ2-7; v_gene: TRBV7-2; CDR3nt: TGTGCCAGCAGCTTAGGAGGAGGGAAGGACTACGAGCAGTACTTC; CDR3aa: CASSLGGGKDYEQYF
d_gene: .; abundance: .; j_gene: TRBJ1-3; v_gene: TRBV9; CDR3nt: TGTGCCAGCAGCGCACTGGGACCGTCCTCTGGAAACACCATATATTTT; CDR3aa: CASSALGPSSGNTIYF
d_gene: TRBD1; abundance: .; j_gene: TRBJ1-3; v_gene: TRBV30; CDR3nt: TGTGCCTGGAGCCTCCGGGACAGACGAAACACCATATATTTT; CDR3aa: CAWSLRDRRNTIYF
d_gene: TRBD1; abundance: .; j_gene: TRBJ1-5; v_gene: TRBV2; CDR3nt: TGTGCCAGCAGCCCTGGGACAGGCTATAGCAATCAGCCCCAGCATTTT; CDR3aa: CASSPGTGYSNQPQHF
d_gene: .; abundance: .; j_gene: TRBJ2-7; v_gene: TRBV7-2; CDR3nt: TGTGCCAGCAGCTCCGCAGGGAAGCAGTACTTC; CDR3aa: CASSSAGKQYF
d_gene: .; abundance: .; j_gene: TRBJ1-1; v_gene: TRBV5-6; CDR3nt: TGTGCCAGCAGCTTGGGAGGACTCGGGGCGACCACTGAAGCTTTCTTT; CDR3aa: CASSLGGLGATTEAFF
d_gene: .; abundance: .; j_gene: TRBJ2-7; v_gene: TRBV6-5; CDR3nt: TGTGCCAGCAGTTACAAGGCTAGCGAGCTCTACGAGCAGTACTTC; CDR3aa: CASSYKASELYEQYF
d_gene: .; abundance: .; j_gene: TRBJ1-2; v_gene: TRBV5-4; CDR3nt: TGTGCCAGCACCAACAGGGATGGGGACTATGGCTACACCTTC; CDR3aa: CASTNRDGDYGYTF
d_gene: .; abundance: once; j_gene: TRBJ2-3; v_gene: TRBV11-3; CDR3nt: TGTGCCAGCAGCGCCGACATCATAGGGGATACGCAGTATTTT; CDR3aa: CASSADIIGDTQYF
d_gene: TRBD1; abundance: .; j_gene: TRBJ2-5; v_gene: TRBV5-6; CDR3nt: TGTGCCAGCAGCTTGGTAGACAGGGACCTCGAGACCCAGTACTTC; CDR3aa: CASSLVDRDLETQYF
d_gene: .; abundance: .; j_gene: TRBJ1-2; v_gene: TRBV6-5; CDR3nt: TGTGCCAGCACCGGCACCCTCGGAACCTATGGCTACACCTTC; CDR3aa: CASTGTLGTYGYTF
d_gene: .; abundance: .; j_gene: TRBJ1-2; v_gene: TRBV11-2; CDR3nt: TGTGCCAGCGCCGGGAACTATGGCTACACCTTC; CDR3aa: CASAGNYGYTF